This T cell receptor beta chain was captured by sequencing in a study of blood T cell repertoires in COVID-19. The protocol was immunoSEQ multiplex PCR, while the TCRdb copy is restricted to in-frame clones and leaves out a portion. The data contain roughly 410,000 clones, 70% to 90% of them seen just once; the ten biggest clones take up 1.5% to 1.8%. CDR3 length equals 14 residues. The V segment lost 7 bases and the J segment 2 bases; nucleotides outside the gene matches: 6. Germline CDR1 is SGHRS and CDR2 is YFSETQ. This TCR was recovered from a middle-aged woman with COVID-19, enrolled during active disease. The chain joins TRBV5-1 to TRBJ2-3; TRBD1 matches at 8 bases. The sample consisted of peripheral blood. The CDR3 reads CASWGQAPTDTQYF. Written as DNA, the CDR3 is TGCGCCAGCTGGGGACAGGCCCCCACAGATACGCAGTATTTT.